The entry below describes one T cell receptor beta chain. Antigen: not known. HIV-negative, healthy adults without recent acute infections or vaccinations were the donors. This record comes from a study of shared clonotypes between healthy human individuals. Notes on the study in general: With few donors, the genetic and exposure-history diversity represented was limited.

It was at deep level that the assay was run. Generated by immunoSEQ multiplex PCR, the TCRdb table keeps only in-frame clones and is missing some. The repertoire has fewer than 600,000 clones, approximately 85% of them found once; the top ten carry 10% to 15%. This CDR3 region has 17 residues. The V and J ends lost 1 base and 0 bases, in that order; junction bases with no gene match: 5. CDR1 and CDR2 (germline): SGHTA, FQGNSA. Sequencing used PBMCs. The chain carries TRBV7-2 and TRBJ1-1; TRBD1 matches 10 bases. This clonotype originated in a woman aged 40 to 50 in good health. Some clones in this sample may be carry-over from other donors' samples. The CDR3 DNA is TGTGCCAGCAGCTTAGTAGGGACAGGGGTCTTGAACACTGAAGCTTTCTTT. Encoded protein: CASSLVGTGVLNTEAFF.